Sequencing of this T cell receptor beta chain was carried out in a study of ipilimumab plus nivolumab after autologous stem cell transplantation. Overall study: The DLBCL group included primary refractory and relapsed cases.

Checkpoint therapy with ipilimumab 1 mg/kg began 14 to 28 days after transplant. This CDR3 is built from 15 residues. The trim removed 4 bases at V and 5 bases at J, leaving 8 bases unmatched. The germline gives CDR1 SGHRS, CDR2 YFSETQ. Measured with immunoSEQ multiplex PCR; TCRdb has only the in-frame clones, and not every one. The profile shows roughly 10,000 clones, approximately 80% of them singletons. This sample comprised PBMCs, obtained in a trial of ipilimumab plus nivolumab as post-transplant consolidation. This clonotype originated in a male donor with diffuse large B-cell lymphoma. The rearrangement joins TRBV5-1 to TRBJ2-7, with 11 bases fitting TRBD2. This CDR3 reads CASSAIAGGPHEQYF. The CDR3 DNA follows: TGCGCCAGCAGCGCAATAGCGGGGGGGCCCCACGAGCAGTACTTC.